Each of the 8 T cell receptor beta chains below was sequenced from the same sample in a study of blood T cells in healthy people across ages. Primers used in a second PCR of about 7 to 12 cycles were a sample-barcoded 5' primer and a J-beta primer mix. TCRdb recomputed calls from the 5' RACE reads with MiXCR, one row per CDR3 protein. Of 950,000 to 1,200,000 distinct CDR3 sequences in the sample, approximately 38% were seen once. The sample comprised blood. These receptors came from a man in his late teens or twenties in good health.

This clonotype was recorded a few times. The rearrangement links TRBV7-7 to TRBJ2-1; D may be TRBD2 (6 bases). This CDR3 comprises 14 residues. V was clipped by 1 base and J by 5 bases, with 9 bases between them. Germline assignment: CDR1 SSHAT and CDR2 FNYEAQ (reference sequence). CDR3 amino acids: CASSLGIADNEQFF. For the CDR3, the DNA is TGTGCCAGCAGCTTAGGGATAGCGGACAATGAGCAGTTCTTC.

J is TRBJ2-7 and V is TRBV20-1; TRBD2 agrees at 8 bases. Trimming removed 1 base from V and 0 bases from J; junction bases left unmatched: 8. The CDR3 consists of 16 residues. The V gene's germline CDR1 is DFQATT and CDR2 SNEGSKA (reference sequence). CDR3 in amino acids: CSARAFRLASSYEQYF. DNA of the CDR3: TGCAGTGCTAGAGCCTTTAGACTAGCGAGCTCCTACGAGCAGTACTTC.

This clonotype was seen a few times. The chain carries TRBV6-5 and TRBJ1-2; D unclear. V gave up 5 bases and J gave up 8 bases, with 9 bases separating them. Germline CDR1 reads MNHEY; CDR2 reads SVGAGI. The CDR3 has 11 amino acids. DNA of the CDR3: TGTGCCAGCAGTACGGGGTTAGGCTACACCTTC. Encoded protein: CASSTGLGYTF.

This clonotype has more than one count but fewer than ten. The CDR3 sequence is CSAREAGRGSYEQYF. The CDR3 nucleotides read TGCAGTGCTAGAGAAGCGGGCAGGGGGTCCTACGAGCAGTACTTC. The chain joins TRBV20-1 to TRBJ2-7, with a possible D match to TRBD1 (7 bases). V was trimmed by 0 bases and J by 1 base, leaving 13 bases between them. The CDR3 consists of 15 residues. Germline V lookup: CDR1 DFQATT, CDR2 SNEGSKA (reference sequence).

The chain uses TRBV20-1 and TRBJ2-7; maybe TRBD2 (6 bases). V was trimmed by 6 bases and J by 4 bases, leaving 10 bases between them. Germline CDR1 and CDR2: DFQATT and SNEGSKA (reference sequence). The CDR3 runs 11 residues. CDR3 nucleotide sequence: TGCAGTGCCCGGGACTTGTACGAGCAGTACTTC. Encoded protein: CSARDLYEQYF.

J is TRBJ2-2 and V is TRBV4-1; D is perhaps TRBD2 (6 bases). The germline V and J ends were trimmed by 7 bases and 4 bases, with 19 bases remaining between them. The germline V gene has CDR1 MGHRA and CDR2 YSYEKL. CDR3 length: 16 residues. CDR3 protein: CASNRGWGDSTGELFF. DNA for the CDR3: TGCGCCAGCAACCGGGGATGGGGGGATAGCACCGGGGAGCTGTTTTTT.

This clonotype was counted a few times. The chain links TRBV20-1 to TRBJ1-1; D uncertain. The germline V and J ends were trimmed by 0 bases and 9 bases, with 14 bases remaining between them. Germline V gene sequence: CDR1 DFQATT, CDR2 SNEGSKA (reference sequence). The CDR3 contains 13 residues. In nucleotides, the CDR3 is TGCAGTGCTAGAGAACCGGCAGGTACTAAAGCTTTCTTT. Protein: CSAREPAGTKAFF.

This clonotype has just a few counts. CDR3: CASSFVPAGVGDTQYF. DNA of the CDR3: TGTGCCAGCAGTTTCGTCCCAGCGGGGGTGGGAGATACGCAGTATTTT. V and J are TRBV12-3 or TRBV12-4 and TRBJ2-3, with 8 bases fitting TRBD2. The ends lost 3 bases at V and 5 bases at J; junction bases unmatched: 10. The CDR3 is made up of 16 amino acids.